This T cell receptor beta chain was recorded in a study of blood T cells in healthy people across ages. About the research overall: The capture of about one barcoded beta molecule per two T cells was achieved by template switching. Study observations and caveats: More naive CD4+ cells and higher diversity were found in long-lived than in aged donors. Diversity estimates from one million T cells were considered underestimates.

About this clonotype: Its target is not known.

A J-beta primer mix and a sample-barcoded 5' primer were used in a second PCR of about 7 to 12 cycles. TCRdb passed the 5' RACE reads through MiXCR, listing each CDR3 protein once. The sample has hundreds of thousands of distinct CDR3 sequences, about 52% seen once. Total RNA, at least 5.5 micrograms per sample, came from PBMCs. This receptor was identified in a woman in her sixties in good health. Sequencing input: blood.

The CDR3 DNA follows: TGCAGTGCTAGAGACAGGCAACCTAGGCATCAGCCCCAGCATTTT. It translates to CSARDRQPRHQPQHF. The chain couples TRBV20-1 to TRBJ1-5; D gene unclear. Looked up from germline, CDR1 is DFQATT and CDR2 is SNEGSKA (reference sequence). V shed 0 bases and J shed 5 bases, with 14 bases lying between them. The CDR3 loop spans 15 amino acids.